In this sample, the clone carrying this TCR beta chain turned up a few times. Its antigen is still unknown. This sample stems from a study of response to subunit inactivated influenza vaccine. Overall study findings and caveats: Researchers suggested that each seasonal influenza vaccination recruits few new T cells.

The CDR3 totals 13 residues. V lost 1 base, J lost 9 bases, and 10 bases lay in between. Looked up from germline, CDR1 is SEHNR and CDR2 is FQNEAQ (reference sequence). TCRdb processed the RT-PCR reads anew with MiXCR; each CDR3 protein has one entry. The sample shows 800,000 to 1,000,000 distinct CDR3 sequences, about 20% of them seen only once. This clonotype was sampled from a man in his forties or fifties who received an inactivated influenza vaccine. The chain uses TRBV7-9 and TRBJ2-1, with no clear D. The source was PBMCs from blood, collected around 5 days after vaccination. The CDR3 protein is CASSLGPGGEQFF. CDR3 coding DNA: TGTGCCAGCAGCTTAGGGCCGGGCGGTGAGCAGTTCTTC.